This entry is about one TCR beta chain. This sample is drawn from a study of blood T cell repertoires in COVID-19. How the authors handled the data: Nucleated cell number was recorded as an estimate derived from reference gene primer amplification. Data came from immunoSEQ multiplex PCR; TCRdb stores just in-frame clones and leaves some out. The DNA was the basis for D and trimming; V, J and clone size are from that table. The sample shows more than 70,000 clones, just over 90% of them seen only once. The CDR3 is 14 amino acids. With 4 bases removed from V and 5 bases from J, the gap between germline ends came to 11 bases. CDR1 is LGHDT and CDR2 is YNNKEL in the germline V gene (reference sequence).

V and J are TRBV3-1 (or the pseudogene TRBV3-2) and TRBJ2-2; the D gene is possibly TRBD2 (5 bases). The sequence was obtained from a woman aged 50 to 60 in a cohort sampled during active COVID-19. Material: peripheral blood. CDR3 in DNA: TGTGCCAGCAGCCCAAGACCGGGAACCGGGGAGCTGTTTTTT. It translates to CASSPRPGTGELFF.